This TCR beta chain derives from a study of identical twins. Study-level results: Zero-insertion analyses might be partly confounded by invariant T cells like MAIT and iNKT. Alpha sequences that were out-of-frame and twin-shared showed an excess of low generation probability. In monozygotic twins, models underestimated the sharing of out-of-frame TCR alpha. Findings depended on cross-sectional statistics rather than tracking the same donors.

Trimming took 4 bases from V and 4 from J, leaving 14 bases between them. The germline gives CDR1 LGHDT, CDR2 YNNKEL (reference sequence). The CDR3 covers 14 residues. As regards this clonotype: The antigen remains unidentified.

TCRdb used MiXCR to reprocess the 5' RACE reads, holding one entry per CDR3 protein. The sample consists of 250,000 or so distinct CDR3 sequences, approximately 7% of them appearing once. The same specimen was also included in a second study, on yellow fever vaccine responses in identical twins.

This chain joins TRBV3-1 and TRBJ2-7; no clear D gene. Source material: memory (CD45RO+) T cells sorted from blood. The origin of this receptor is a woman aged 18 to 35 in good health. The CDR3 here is CASSPGLSIYEQYV. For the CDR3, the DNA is TGTGCCAGCAGCCCCGGGTTATCCATTTACGAGCAGTACGTC.